Listed below are T cell receptor beta chains from one sample, sequenced in a study of regulatory T cells in long-lasting Graves disease. Each CDR3 protein gets one entry after TCRdb re-called the multiplex PCR reads with MiXCR. The data show a few hundred thousand distinct CDR3 sequences, around 20% seen once. The specimen was peripheral blood mononuclear cells (PBMCs), collected when the disease was refractory, from a patient treated with antithyroid drugs. Receptors were obtained from a female donor with Graves disease. Each CDR3 is given with its conserved first and last residue. D genes are given only for firm matches. Some rows have no size entry. The others give once, few or many, or a class for an expanded clone.

cdr3_aa cdr3_nt j_call clone_size d_call v_call
CAISEQGSSPLHF TGTGCCATCAGTGAACAGGGAAGTTCACCCCTCCACTTT TRBJ1-6 many . TRBV10-3
CASTPDRAYGYTF TGTGCCAGCACCCCGGACAGAGCCTATGGCTACACCTTC TRBJ1-2 many . TRBV12-3/TRBV12-4
CASSSIADPPYEQYF TGTGCCAGCAGTTCAATAGCGGATCCCCCCTACGAGCAGTACTTC TRBJ2-7 . . TRBV27
CASSLRDRDQPQHF TGTGCCAGCAGCCTCCGGGACAGGGATCAGCCCCAGCATTTT TRBJ1-5 many TRBD1 TRBV7-8
CASSGRGGENIQYF TGTGCCAGCAGCGGCAGGGGGGGGGAAAACATTCAGTACTTC TRBJ2-4 many . TRBV2
CASSVGRTSGYQETQYF TGTGCCAGCAGCGTCGGGAGGACTAGCGGGTACCAAGAGACCCAGTATTTC TRBJ2-5 . TRBD2 TRBV9
CASSQDILNTEAFF TGCGCCAGCAGCCAAGATATCCTGAACACTGAAGCTTTCTTT TRBJ1-1 few . TRBV4-1
CASSLRLAGGPDGSYEQYF TGTGCCAGCAGCTTAAGACTAGCGGGAGGGCCAGATGGTTCCTACGAGCAGTACTTC TRBJ2-7 many TRBD2 TRBV11-2
CASSLVGSGSETQYF TGTGCCAGCAGCTTAGTGGGTAGCGGGAGTGAGACCCAGTACTTC TRBJ2-5 . TRBD2 TRBV7-9
CASRRREAYNEQFF TGTGCCAGCAGGCGGCGGGAGGCTTACAATGAGCAGTTCTTC TRBJ2-1 once TRBD2 TRBV12-3/TRBV12-4
CVSSSGTDNEQFF TGTGTCAGCAGTTCCGGGACAGACAATGAGCAGTTCTTC TRBJ2-1 . TRBD1 TRBV28
CASSQAGGLTYEQYF TGTGCCAGCAGCCAAGCGGGAGGGTTAACCTACGAGCAGTACTTC TRBJ2-7 few TRBD2 TRBV3-1
CAIGRGNRGYTF TGTGCCATAGGCAGGGGGAATCGCGGCTACACCTTC TRBJ1-2 many TRBD1 TRBV28
CASSWGPTQETQYF TGTGCCAGCAGTTGGGGACCGACCCAAGAGACCCAGTACTTC TRBJ2-5 many . TRBV6-5
CASSLGLANYEQYF TGTGCCAGCAGTTTAGGGCTTGCAAACTACGAGCAGTACTTC TRBJ2-7 many . TRBV12-3/TRBV12-4
CATEGTDTDTQYF TGTGCCACCGAGGGGACTGACACAGATACGCAGTATTTT TRBJ2-3 . . TRBV24-1
CASSLYSGANTGELFF TGTGCCAGCAGCTTATATAGCGGGGCGAACACCGGGGAGCTGTTTTTT TRBJ2-2 many TRBD2 TRBV11-2
CATSRDRGSYTGELFF TGTGCCACCAGCAGAGATCGCGGGAGCTACACCGGGGAGCTGTTTTTT TRBJ2-2 many TRBD2 TRBV15
CASRKKQGFQDTQYF TGTGCCAGCAGAAAGAAACAGGGTTTTCAGGATACGCAGTATTTT TRBJ2-3 few . TRBV2
CASSFGGDTDTQYF TGTGCCAGCAGTTTCGGGGGTGACACAGATACGCAGTATTTT TRBJ2-3 few . TRBV28
CASSQDGRQGIAKNIQYF TGTGCCAGCAGCCAAGATGGGAGACAGGGGATAGCCAAAAACATTCAGTACTTC TRBJ2-4 . TRBD1 TRBV3-1
CASSEVSGGGFGELFF TGTGCCAGCAGTGAAGTGTCAGGGGGAGGGTTCGGGGAGCTGTTTTTT TRBJ2-2 many . TRBV2
CASSELLDRAYEQYF TGTGCCAGCAGTGAACTTTTGGACAGAGCTTACGAGCAGTACTTC TRBJ2-7 few . TRBV6-1
CSVEDPGEGGEETQYF TGCAGCGTTGAAGATCCCGGGGAGGGTGGGGAAGAGACCCAGTACTTC TRBJ2-5 many TRBD2 TRBV29-1
CASSPIRGESPLHF TGTGCCAGCAGCCCAATCAGGGGTGAATCACCCCTCCACTTT TRBJ1-6 many . TRBV7-2
CASSSLSGRATGELFF TGTGCCAGCAGCTCCCTTAGCGGGAGAGCTACCGGGGAGCTGTTTTTT TRBJ2-2 . TRBD2 TRBV27
CASSAGGKSYNSPLHF TGTGCCAGCAGCGCGGGGGGCAAATCCTATAATTCACCCCTCCACTTT TRBJ1-6 many . TRBV28
CASIQQGTEAFF TGTGCCAGCATTCAACAGGGGACTGAAGCTTTCTTT TRBJ1-1 many TRBD1 TRBV12-3/TRBV12-4
CASGIYRDTEAFF TGTGCCAGCGGCATTTACAGGGACACTGAAGCTTTCTTT TRBJ1-1 many . TRBV11-2
CASREIDTQYF TGTGCCAGCAGAGAGATAGATACGCAGTATTTT TRBJ2-3 . . TRBV6-1
CASSLPPREEQYF TGTGCCAGCAGCTTACCTCCCCGGGAAGAGCAGTACTTC TRBJ2-7 many . TRBV11-2
CASSLSLERKETQYF TGTGCCAGCAGCTTAAGTCTAGAGCGCAAAGAGACCCAGTACTTC TRBJ2-5 many . TRBV11-1
CASSFTNKVYEQYF TGTGCCAGCAGTTTTACGAATAAGGTCTACGAGCAGTACTTC TRBJ2-7 many . TRBV28
CAWSVAPGTSGNTIYF TGTGCCTGGAGTGTAGCCCCCGGGACTTCTGGAAACACCATATATTTT TRBJ1-3 . . TRBV30
CATVHAQVPYEQYF TGTGCCACCGTACACGCTCAAGTGCCCTACGAGCAGTACTTC TRBJ2-7 many . TRBV28
CSAPDRRTTDTQYF TGCAGTGCACCTGACAGAAGGACCACAGATACGCAGTATTTT TRBJ2-3 few . TRBV20-1
CASRSDRPYEQYF TGTGCCAGCCGTTCGGACAGGCCCTACGAGCAGTACTTC TRBJ2-7 many TRBD1 TRBV28
CSARTGKNQPQHF TGCAGTGCTCGGACAGGGAAAAATCAGCCCCAGCATTTT TRBJ1-5 few TRBD1 TRBV20-1
CASNSGTGTGELFF TGTGCCAGCAATAGCGGGACAGGTACCGGGGAGCTGTTTTTT TRBJ2-2 many . TRBV2
CASGVLFPTGTGGEQFF TGTGCCAGCGGAGTACTCTTCCCGACAGGTACTGGGGGTGAGCAGTTCTTC TRBJ2-1 . . TRBV27
CASSLVSGGSHYNEQFF TGTGCCAGCAGCTTAGTGAGTGGCGGGAGTCACTACAATGAGCAGTTCTTC TRBJ2-1 . TRBD2 TRBV11-2
CASSFSGSGQYF TGTGCCAGCAGCTTTAGCGGGAGTGGGCAGTATTTT TRBJ2-3 . TRBD2 TRBV7-2